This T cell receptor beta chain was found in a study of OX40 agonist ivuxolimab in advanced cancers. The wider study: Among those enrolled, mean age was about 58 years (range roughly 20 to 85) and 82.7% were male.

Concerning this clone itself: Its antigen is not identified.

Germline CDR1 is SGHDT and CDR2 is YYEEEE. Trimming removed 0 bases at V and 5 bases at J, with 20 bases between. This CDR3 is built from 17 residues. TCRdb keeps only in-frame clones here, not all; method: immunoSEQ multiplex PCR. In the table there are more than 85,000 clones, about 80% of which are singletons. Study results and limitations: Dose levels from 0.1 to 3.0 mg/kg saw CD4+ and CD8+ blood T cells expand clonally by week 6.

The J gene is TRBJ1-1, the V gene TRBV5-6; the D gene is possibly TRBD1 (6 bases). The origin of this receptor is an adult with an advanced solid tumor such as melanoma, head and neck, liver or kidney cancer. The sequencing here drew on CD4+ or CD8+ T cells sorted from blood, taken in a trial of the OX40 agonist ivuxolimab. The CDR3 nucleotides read TGTGCCAGCAGCTTGGCCGGGGACACGACCTGGGGAACTGAAGCTTTCTTT. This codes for CASSLAGDTTWGTEAFF.